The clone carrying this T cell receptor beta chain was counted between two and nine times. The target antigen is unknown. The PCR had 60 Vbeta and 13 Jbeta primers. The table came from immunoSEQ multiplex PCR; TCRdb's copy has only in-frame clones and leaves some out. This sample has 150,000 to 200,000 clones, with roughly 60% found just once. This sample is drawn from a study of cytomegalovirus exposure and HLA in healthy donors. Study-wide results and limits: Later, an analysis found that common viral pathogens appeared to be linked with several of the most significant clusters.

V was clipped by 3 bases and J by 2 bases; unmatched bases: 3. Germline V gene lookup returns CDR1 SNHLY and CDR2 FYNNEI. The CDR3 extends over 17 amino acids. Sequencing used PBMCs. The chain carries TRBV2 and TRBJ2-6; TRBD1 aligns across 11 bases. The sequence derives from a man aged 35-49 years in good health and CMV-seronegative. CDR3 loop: CASSDGTGGTGANVLTF. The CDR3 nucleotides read TGTGCCAGCAGTGACGGGACAGGGGGAACTGGGGCCAACGTCCTGACTTTC. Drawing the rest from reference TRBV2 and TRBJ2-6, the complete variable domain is EPEVTQTPSHQVTQMGQEVILRCVPISNHLYFYWYRQILGQKVEFLVSFYNNEISEKSEIFDDQFSVERPDGSNFTLKIRSTKLEDSAMYFCASSDGTGGTGANVLTFGAGSRLTVL.